This passage covers 5 T cell receptor beta chains from one sample sequenced in a study of blood T cell repertoires in COVID-19 (dated by TCRdb to between 2020 and 2021). The library was prepared using the immunoSEQ multiplex PCR assay. TCRdb holds this immuneACCESS table with in-frame rearrangements only. Some clones are missing; in checked studies, unresolved V genes explain under half, and the rest has no known cause. The sample profile shows approximately 190,000 clones; roughly 85% of them were found once. 20% to 25% of the sample belongs to the ten largest clones. The specimen was peripheral blood. Every receptor here comes from a man in his sixties with active or convalescent COVID-19.

The chain links TRBV2 to TRBJ2-7; 7 bases match TRBD1. The CDR3 is made up of 13 amino acids. Germline V gene sequence: CDR1 SNHLY, CDR2 FYNNEI. With V trimmed by 2 bases and J by 6 bases, 4 bases remained unmatched. The CDR3 DNA is TGTGCCAGCAGTGAAATAAACAGGGGCGAGCAGTACTTC. Translation gives CASSEINRGEQYF.

This clone was seen a single time. The chain joins TRBV7-6 to TRBJ2-3; 12 bases fit TRBD2. The junction had 12 bases not matched to a gene; V was cut back by 5 bases and J by 6 bases. Looked up from germline, CDR1 is SGHVS and CDR2 is FNYEAQ. This CDR3 has 17 amino acids. This CDR3 is CASSLRTSGVAGDTQYF. The CDR3 nucleotides read TGTGCCAGCAGCCTGCGGACTAGCGGGGTCGCCGGGGATACGCAGTATTTT.

This clone was seen only once. This chain uses TRBV6-5 with TRBJ1-2, with a possible D match to TRBD1 (6 bases). The CDR3 has 14 amino acids. Germline V gene sequence: CDR1 MNHEY, CDR2 SVGAGI. V lost 11 bases and J lost 1, with 17 bases in between. CDR3 coding DNA: TGTGCCTGTGCCCGGGACATCCTTAACTATGGCTACACCTTC. Translating gives CACARDILNYGYTF.

This chain connects TRBV24-1 to TRBJ2-1, with 9 bases aligning to TRBD1. The CDR3 is 17 amino acids. V was clipped by 2 bases and J by 3 bases; unmatched bases: 7. The germline gives CDR1 KGHDR, CDR2 SFDVKD. The CDR3 bases are TGTGCCACCAGTGATTCTGAACCGGGACAGGGCTACAATGAGCAGTTCTTC. This translates into CATSDSEPGQGYNEQFF.

In this sample, this clone turned up once. The chain carries TRBV5-1 and TRBJ1-6, with TRBD1 identical over 8 bases. With V trimmed by 6 bases and J by 8 bases, 7 bases remained unmatched. The length of the CDR3 is 14 residues. CDR1 SGHRS and CDR2 YFSETQ come from the germline V gene. CDR3 protein: CASKYGTGDSPLHF. DNA of the CDR3: TGCGCCAGCAAGTACGGGACAGGTGATTCACCCCTCCACTTT.